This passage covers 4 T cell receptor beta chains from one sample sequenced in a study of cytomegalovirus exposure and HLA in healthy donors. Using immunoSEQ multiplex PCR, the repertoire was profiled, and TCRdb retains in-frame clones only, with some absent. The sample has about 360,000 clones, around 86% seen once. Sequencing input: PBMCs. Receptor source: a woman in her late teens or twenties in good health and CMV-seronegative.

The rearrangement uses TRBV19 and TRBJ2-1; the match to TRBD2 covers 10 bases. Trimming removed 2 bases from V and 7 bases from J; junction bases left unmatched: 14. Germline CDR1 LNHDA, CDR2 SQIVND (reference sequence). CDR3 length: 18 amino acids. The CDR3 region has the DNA TGTGCCAGTAGTATATATGAGATACTAGCGGGACTTCAGAATGAGCAGTTCTTC. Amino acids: CASSIYEILAGLQNEQFF. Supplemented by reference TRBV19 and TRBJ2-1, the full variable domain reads DGGITQSPKYLFRKEGQNVTLSCEQNLNHDAMYWYRQDPGQGLRLIYYSQIVNDFQKGDIAEGYSVSREKKESFPLTVTSAQKNPTAFYLCASSIYEILAGLQNEQFFGPGTRLTVL.

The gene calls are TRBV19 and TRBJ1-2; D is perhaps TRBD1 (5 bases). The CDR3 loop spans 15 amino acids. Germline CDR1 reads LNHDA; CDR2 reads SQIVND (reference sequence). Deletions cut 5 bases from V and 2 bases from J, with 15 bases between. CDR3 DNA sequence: TGTGCCAGTAGTTACCGGGACTTGGTGAACTATGGCTACACCTTC. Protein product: CASSYRDLVNYGYTF.

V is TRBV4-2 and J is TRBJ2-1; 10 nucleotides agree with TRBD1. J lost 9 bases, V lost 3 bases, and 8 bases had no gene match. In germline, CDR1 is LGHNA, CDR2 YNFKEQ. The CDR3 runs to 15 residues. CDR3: CASSHLGTGDTEQFF. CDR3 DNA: TGTGCCAGCAGCCACCTTGGGACAGGGGATACTGAGCAGTTCTTC.

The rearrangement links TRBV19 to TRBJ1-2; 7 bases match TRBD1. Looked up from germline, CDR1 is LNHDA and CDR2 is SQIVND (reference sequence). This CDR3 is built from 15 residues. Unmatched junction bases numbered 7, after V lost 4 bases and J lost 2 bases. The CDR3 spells CASSRQGNQNYGYTF. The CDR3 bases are TGTGCCAGTAGTAGACAGGGTAACCAGAACTATGGCTACACCTTC.